This TCR beta chain is from a study of blood T cell repertoires in COVID-19. Trimming took off 0 bases at V and 7 bases at J, with 13 bases between the two ends. This CDR3 is 15 amino acids long. Looked up from germline, CDR1 is WSHSY and CDR2 is SAAADI. Adults between roughly 18 and 95 years of age took part from fewer than 30 US areas. Here immunoSEQ multiplex PCR was the method, and the copy in TCRdb shows in-frame clones only, minus some. Of roughly 200,000 clones listed, approximately 88% are singletons. The receptor was isolated from a young man with acute COVID-19. Sequenced sample: PBMCs or T cells enriched from blood (not recorded which). The rearrangement joins TRBV10-2 to TRBJ2-1; possible D gene TRBD2, 5 bases. CDR3 bases: TGCGCCAGCAGTGAGTCTGCGGGCCTTAGGAATGAGCAGTTCTTC. It translates to CASSESAGLRNEQFF.